Listed here is a single T cell receptor beta chain. The sample's treatment: oral pan-JAK inhibitor, 5-10 mg twice daily. Deletions cut 1 base from V and 5 bases from J, with 20 bases between. CDR1 SGHTA and CDR2 FQGNSA come from the germline V gene. This CDR3 spans 17 amino acids. RNA, once extracted, was reverse transcribed into cDNA for use as the sequencing template. TCRdb's copy holds only in-frame clones and misses some; the assay was immunoSEQ multiplex PCR. The table includes over 150,000 clones, 55% to 70% detected once. The sample comes from a study of CD8+ T cells in alopecia areata. This TCR was recovered from a human donor with alopecia areata. The V and J genes are TRBV7-2 and TRBJ2-5; D is perhaps TRBD1 (7 bases). Sequences were derived from CD4+ T cells sorted from blood, sampled at week 4, from a patient treated with tofacitinib. As DNA, the CDR3 is TGTGCCAGCAGCTTAGGCGGTTGGGCAGGGGGGTCGGAGACCCAGTACTTC. Amino acids: CASSLGGWAGGSETQYF.